Below are 13 T cell receptor delta chains sequenced from a single sample in a study of gamma-delta T cells after stem cell transplantation. TCRdb redid clone calling on the RT-PCR reads using CATT. The table records some 12,000 delta-chain clones, 1% to 1.5% of them present only once. The specimen sequenced was gamma-delta T cells. These TCRs come from a human donor. It is not recorded whose cells these are; they may come from a transplant donor.

Remarks on this clone: A far larger clone is one base from this, pointing to a likely read error. The same CDR3 also results from other DNA sequences found in this sample. This chain connects TRDV2 to TRDJ1, with D possibly being TRDD3 (5 bases). The length of the CDR3 is 15 residues. Germline V gene lookup returns CDR1 GEAIGNYY and CDR2 EKD. Trimming pared 4 bases from V and 3 bases from J, leaving 17 bases between. CDR3 residues: CACDGVGRGADKLIF. In nucleotides, the CDR3 is TGTGCCTGTGATGGGGTGGGGCGAGGCGCCGATAAACTCATCTTT.

This clone is medium-sized (0.01 to 0.1%) within its sample. At the DNA level, this CDR3 is encoded by other sequences in the same sample as well. The chain couples TRDV2 to TRDJ1; 12 nucleotides match TRDD3. The germline V gene has CDR1 GEAIGNYY and CDR2 EKD. The CDR3 contains 18 residues. V dropped 3 bases and J dropped 7; count of bases not matched to a gene: 17. CDR3 loop: CACDDLTGGYSDFGKLIF. CDR3 in DNA: TGTGCCTGTGACGATTTAACTGGGGGATACAGCGATTTTGGTAAACTCATCTTT.

This clone was seen repeatedly, ten times or more. The genes are TRDV2 and TRDJ1; no clear D. CDR3 size: 15 residues. Germline V lookup: CDR1 GEAIGNYY, CDR2 EKD. Trimming left V 3 bases short and J 4 bases short, with 17 bases between. The CDR3 DNA follows: TGTGCCTGTGACGCTGTGGGCGGAAGGGTCGATAAACTCATCTTT. This sequence encodes CACDAVGGRVDKLIF.

In regard to this clone: This may stem from a read error, because a much larger clone lies one nucleotide away. Other DNA sequences within the sample encode an identical CDR3. This chain links TRDV2 with TRDJ1; 8 positions match TRDD3. CDR3 length: 18 residues. Germline-derived CDR1 and CDR2 are GEAIGNYY and EKD. As DNA, the CDR3 is TGCGCCTGTGACACCTTAACTGGGGGCCAGAAGTACACCGATAAACTCATCTTT. This codes for CACDTLTGGQKYTDKLIF.

This clone ranks as medium-sized. J is TRDJ1 and V is TRDV2; TRDD3 matches at 11 bases. J lost 2 bases, V lost 1 base, and 17 bases had no gene match. Looked up from germline, CDR1 is GEAIGNYY and CDR2 is EKD. This CDR3 is built from 20 residues. CDR3 sequence (DNA): TGTGCCTGTGACACTCTCCTTGGGGGATACGGGATCGAGAATACCGATAAACTCATCTTT. Its translation: CACDTLLGGYGIENTDKLIF.

On this clone: A much larger clone differs from this one at a single base, so this may be a read error. The chain joins TRDV2 to TRDJ1, with D possibly TRDD3 on 5 matching bases. The CDR3 has 21 residues. The ends were cut back, 1 base at V and 0 bases at J, with 29 bases in the middle. The germline CDR1 and CDR2 sequences are GEAIGNYY and EKD. The CDR3 region is CACDTVDGVYSDTLYTDKLIF. The CDR3 nucleotides are TGTGCCTGTGACACTGTCGATGGGGTATACTCCGATACTTTGTACACCGATAAACTCATCTTT.

About this clone: It may be a read error: a sequence one base away is much more abundant. Additional DNA sequences in this sample encode the identical CDR3. The chain carries TRDV2 and TRDJ1; 13 bases align to TRDD3. The V and J ends lost 1 base and 1 base, in that order; junction bases with no gene match: 8. Germline V gives CDR1 GEAIGNYY, CDR2 EKD. The CDR3 is made up of 18 amino acids. CDR3 in amino acids: CACDTVLGDTRGTDKLIF. CDR3 nucleotide sequence: TGTGCCTGTGACACTGTACTGGGGGATACGCGTGGCACCGATAAACTCATCTTT.

By proportion, this clone is medium-sized (0.01 to 0.1%). The rearrangement joins TRDV2 to TRDJ3; TRDD3 aligns across 8 bases. The CDR3 covers 20 residues. Germline V gives CDR1 GEAIGNYY, CDR2 EKD. Losses at the gene ends were 2 bases for V and 0 bases for J; bases not matched to a gene: 11. Here the CDR3 reads CACDKATGGHSSWDTRQMFF. CDR3 DNA sequence: TGTGCCTGTGACAAAGCAACTGGGGGCCACAGCTCCTGGGACACCCGACAGATGTTTTTC.

This clone was observed at least ten times. This sequence may be a read error, since a much larger clone differs from it by one base. This chain links TRDV2 with TRDJ2; the match to TRDD3 covers 7 bases. The CDR3 runs to 15 residues. Germline CDR1 is GEAIGNYY and CDR2 is EKD. The CDR3 DNA reads TGTGCCTGTGACACCGTGGGACTGGGGACAGCACGACTCTTCTTT. Residues: CACDTVGLGTARLFF.

This clone occurred a few times. The rearrangement links TRDV1 to TRDJ1, with TRDD3 matching 8 bases. Germline V gives CDR1 TSWWSYY, CDR2 QGS. The CDR3 sequence is 16 residues long. After removal of 10 bases from V and 2 bases from J, the junction contained 15 bases not matched to a gene. The CDR3 DNA is TGTGCTCCTAAACGGCTGGGGGACTTAACTACCGATAAACTCATCTTT. This codes for CAPKRLGDLTTDKLIF.

This clone is classed as medium-sized (0.01 to 0.1%). The V gene is TRDV2, the J gene TRDJ1; 9 positions match TRDD3. Germline CDR1 reads GEAIGNYY; CDR2 reads EKD. CDR3 length: 16 residues. V trimming: 0 bases; J trimming: 2 bases; junction bases outside the gene matches: 6. CDR3: CACDTGFGGYTDKLIF. In nucleotides, the CDR3 is TGTGCCTGTGACACCGGGTTTGGGGGATATACCGATAAACTCATCTTT.

In its sample, this clone was seen many times. In the same sample, other DNA sequences code for this CDR3. J is TRDJ1 and V is TRDV2, with 8 bases identical to TRDD3. Germline trimming cut 3 bases from V and 0 bases from J; bases unmatched to any gene: 8. CDR1 and CDR2 (germline): GEAIGNYY, EKD. The CDR3 runs 16 residues. CDR3 residues: CACDLLGAPYTDKLIF. The CDR3 DNA is TGTGCCTGTGACCTACTGGGGGCTCCTTACACCGATAAACTCATCTTT.

This clone was seen a few times. A read error may explain this, as a much larger clone is one base away. This CDR3 is also generated by other DNA sequences in the sample. The chain links TRDV2 to TRDJ1; TRDD3 matches at 8 bases. This CDR3 comprises 17 residues. CDR1 GEAIGNYY and CDR2 EKD come from the germline V gene. The CDR3 loop is CACDTVTGGHYTDKLIF. The CDR3 region has the DNA TGTGCCTGTGACACCGTTACTGGGGGCCATTACACCGATAAACTCATCTTC.